These 2 T cell receptor beta chains share one sample of origin, sequenced in a study of blood T cells in healthy people across ages. Alongside a J-beta primer mix, a sample-barcoded 5' primer served in a second PCR lasting about 6 to 12 cycles. TCRdb reprocessed the 5' RACE reads via MiXCR and lists one record per CDR3 protein. Found here are more than 800,000 distinct CDR3 sequences, 25% to 30% of them singletons; the top ten hold 17%. The specimen sequenced was blood. The source is a woman at least 80 years old in good health.

Turning to this clonotype: A much larger clone sits a single nucleotide away, making a read error possible. The chain combines TRBV12-3 or TRBV12-4 with TRBJ2-5; TRBD2 might be the D (6 bases). Trimming took 1 base from V and 3 from J, leaving 12 bases between them. The length of the CDR3 is 15 residues. The CDR3, as DNA: TGTGCCAGCAGTTTAGGCGGCGGGATGGAAGAGACCCAGTACTTC. This translates into CASSLGGGMEETQYF.

For this clonotype: Being one base from a much bigger clone, this may be a read error. V gene TRBV7-2 combines with J gene TRBJ2-3; 7 nucleotides line up with TRBD1. Looked up from germline, CDR1 is SGHTA and CDR2 is FQGNSA. The CDR3 runs to 15 residues. The J segment lost 1 base and the V segment lost 2 bases, leaving 3 bases of the junction unmatched. The CDR3 is CASSLNRGGTDTQYF. CDR3 nucleotides: TGTGCCAGCAGCTTAAACAGGGGAGGCACAGATACGCAGTATTTT.